These 11 T cell receptor beta chains share one sample of origin, sequenced in a study of blood T cell repertoires in COVID-19. Only in-frame clones appear in the TCRdb table, and some are missing; sequencing was by immunoSEQ multiplex PCR. The table has about 200,000 clones, approximately 73% seen once. Material: PBMCs or T cells enriched from blood (not recorded which). The receptors were sampled from a woman aged 45-65 years with acute COVID-19.

V is TRBV7-9 and J is TRBJ1-2, with D hard to call. From germline, CDR1 is SEHNR and CDR2 FQNEAQ (reference sequence). Trimming stripped 2 bases from V and 6 bases from J, with 10 bases between. This CDR3 contains 13 residues. The CDR3 DNA sequence: TGTGCCAGCAGCTTATCATGGACTGATGGCTACACCTTC. It codes for CASSLSWTDGYTF.

The CDR3 region is CASSNIGTGEEAFF. The CDR3 region has the DNA TGTGCCAGCAGCAATATCGGGACAGGTGAGGAAGCTTTCTTT. This chain joins TRBV7-9 and TRBJ1-1; 8 bases align to TRBD1. Germline V gene sequence: CDR1 SEHNR, CDR2 FQNEAQ (reference sequence). This CDR3 is 14 amino acids long. The ends lost 5 bases at V and 8 bases at J; junction bases unmatched: 10.

The chain employs TRBV19 and TRBJ1-2; 9 nucleotides align to TRBD1. The CDR3 contains 16 residues. Per germline, CDR1 LNHDA and CDR2 SQIVND (reference sequence). The J segment lost 4 bases and the V segment lost 5 bases, leaving 11 bases of the junction unmatched. The CDR3 region has the DNA TGTGCCAGTAGTCCCATCCCCGGACAGGGGCTCTATGGCTACACCTTC. The encoded protein is CASSPIPGQGLYGYTF.

The chain couples TRBV4-3 to TRBJ2-5, with D tentatively TRBD1 (6 bases). Germline CDR1 is LGHNA and CDR2 is YSLEER. The CDR3 is made up of 14 amino acids. V dropped 2 bases and J dropped 1 base, with 8 bases sitting between them. For the CDR3, the DNA is TGCGCCAGCAGCCAATCAGGGGCCCAAGAGACCCAGTACTTC. It yields the protein CASSQSGAQETQYF.

The J gene is TRBJ1-4, the V gene TRBV7-2; a weak D match, TRBD1 (6 bases). The CDR3 contains 12 residues. Trimming shortened V by 5 bases and J by 8 bases, and 9 bases separated the two germline ends. CDR1 and CDR2 from the germline V gene are SGHTA and FQGNSA. CDR3 in DNA: TGTGCCAGCAGCCCGCAGGGGGAAAAACTGTTTTTT. This sequence encodes CASSPQGEKLFF. Filled out from reference TRBV7-2 and TRBJ1-4, the complete variable domain reads GAGVSQSPSNKVTEKGKDVELRCDPISGHTALYWYRQSLGQGLEFLIYFQGNSAPDKSGLPSDRFSAERTGGSVSTLTIQRTQQEDSAVYLCASSPQGEKLFFGSGTQLSVL.

This clone was seen once. The chain combines TRBV5-1 with TRBJ1-4; 8 bases agree with TRBD1. Germline V gene data show CDR1 as SGHRS and CDR2 as YFSETQ. CDR3 length: 14 amino acids. After removal of 4 bases from V and 8 bases from J, the junction contained 7 bases not matched to a gene. This CDR3 is CASSRDRSGEKLFF. The CDR3 DNA is TGCGCCAGCAGCCGGGACAGGAGCGGGGAAAAACTGTTTTTT.

This sequence joins TRBV10-2 and TRBJ1-1; 9 positions agree with TRBD1. Per the germline V gene, CDR1 is WSHSY and CDR2 is SAAADI. CDR3 length: 15 amino acids. Trimming took 2 bases from V and 9 from J; bases not matched to a gene: 10. The DNA for the CDR3 is TGCGCCAGCAGTGAGGGGGGACAGGGCCTGCTTCAAGCTTTCTTT. Protein sequence: CASSEGGQGLLQAFF.

This clone has a handful of counts. The CDR3 bases are TGTGCCAGCAGTGACTGGTTGGGGTTTTCGACAGGGCCTAACTATGGCTACACCTTC. This gives the protein CASSDWLGFSTGPNYGYTF. This chain uses TRBV6-4 with TRBJ1-2; the match to TRBD1 covers 7 bases. The CDR3 runs to 19 residues. V lost 1 base and J lost 0; bases outside the gene matches: 14. Germline loops: CDR1 MRHNA, CDR2 SNTAGT.

The J gene is TRBJ1-4, the V gene TRBV5-5, with D maybe TRBD1 (6 bases). CDR3 size: 15 residues. Germline lookup yields CDR1 SGHKS and CDR2 YYEKEE (reference sequence). V shed 1 base and J shed 5 bases, with 12 bases lying between them. The CDR3 protein is CASSLMGQGNEKLFF. CDR3 bases: TGTGCCAGCAGCTTGATGGGGCAGGGGAATGAAAAACTGTTTTTT. Full variable domain (rest looked up from reference TRBV5-5 and TRBJ1-4): DAGVTQSPTHLIKTRGQQVTLRCSPISGHKSVSWYQQVLGQGPQFIFQYYEKEERGRGNFPDRFSARQFPNYSSELNVNALLLGDSALYLCASSLMGQGNEKLFFGSGTQLSVL.

This clone appeared a single time. The chain employs TRBV3-1 (or the pseudogene TRBV3-2) and TRBJ1-2, with TRBD1 identical over 9 bases. CDR1 is LGHDT and CDR2 is YNNKEL in the germline V gene (reference sequence). The CDR3 sequence is 15 residues long. The J segment lost 6 bases and the V segment lost 5 bases, leaving 10 bases of the junction unmatched. This CDR3 is CASSYPGQGKNGYTF. In DNA form, the CDR3 reads TGTGCCAGCAGCTACCCGGGACAGGGTAAAAATGGCTACACCTTC.

On this clone: Other DNA sequences of this sample code for an identical CDR3. This chain joins TRBV6-5 and TRBJ1-4, with D possibly TRBD1 on 5 matching bases. The V and J ends lost 2 bases and 5 bases respectively, with 6 bases between them. The germline V gene encodes CDR1 MNHEY and CDR2 SVGAGI. The CDR3 loop spans 13 amino acids. The CDR3 nucleotides read TGTGCCAGCAGTTACAGGGGCAATGAAAAACTGTTTTTT. Translation: CASSYRGNEKLFF.